The 24 T cell receptor beta chains given below trace back to one sample, sequenced in a study of blood T cell repertoires in COVID-19. The repertoire was sequenced with immunoSEQ multiplex PCR; TCRdb's copy has only in-frame clones and lacks some. The data contain tens of thousands of clones, roughly 80% of them singletons. Sequencing input: peripheral blood. All receptors derive from a man aged 55 to 69 with acute or convalescent COVID-19.

This chain connects TRBV5-6 to TRBJ1-1, with TRBD1 as a possible D gene (6 bases). Germline values: CDR1 SGHDT, CDR2 YYEEEE. V lost 4 bases, J lost 1 base, and 8 bases lay in between. This CDR3 is 13 amino acids long. The CDR3 region has the DNA TGTGCCAGCAGCCGGACAGAGAACACTGAAGCTTTCTTT. This gives the protein CASSRTENTEAFF.

This clone was detected only once. The rearrangement links TRBV7-3 to TRBJ2-1; 11 nucleotides agree with TRBD1. V shed 5 bases and J 7 bases; nucleotides not matched to a gene: 7. The CDR3 is 15 amino acids. Germline CDR1 reads SGHTA; CDR2 reads FQGTGA. CDR3 coding DNA: TGTGCCAGCAGCCACGGGACAGGGGGAGAAAATGAGCAGTTCTTC. Translated, it gives CASSHGTGGENEQFF.

V is TRBV5-4 and J is TRBJ2-5, with 10 bases fitting TRBD2. This CDR3 is built from 16 residues. The germline V gene has CDR1 SGHNT and CDR2 YYREEE (reference sequence). Unmatched junction bases numbered 10, after V lost 4 bases and J lost 4 bases. CDR3 region: CASSPRGSGGAETQYF. In nucleotides, the CDR3 is TGTGCCAGCAGCCCACGTGGCAGCGGGGGGGCAGAGACCCAGTACTTC.

This chain links TRBV5-5 with TRBJ2-5, with TRBD1 matching 10 bases. With V trimmed by 0 bases and J by 5 bases, 10 bases remained unmatched. The V gene's germline CDR1 is SGHKS and CDR2 YYEKEE (reference sequence). The CDR3 has 17 amino acids. CDR3 sequence reads: CASSLGDRGQIWETQYF. In nucleotides, the CDR3 is TGTGCCAGCAGCTTGGGTGACAGGGGGCAAATTTGGGAGACCCAGTACTTC.

V is TRBV6-5 and J is TRBJ1-5, with TRBD1 identical over 9 bases. Germline values: CDR1 MNHEY, CDR2 SVGAGI. The CDR3 sequence is 14 residues long. After removal of 5 bases from V and 6 bases from J, the junction contained 5 bases not matched to a gene. CDR3 protein: CASSPGQGTQPQHF. In DNA form, the CDR3 reads TGTGCCAGCAGTCCAGGACAGGGGACTCAGCCCCAGCATTTT.

The rearrangement uses TRBV7-8 and TRBJ1-4; D unresolved. The germline V and J ends were trimmed by 2 bases and 8 bases, with 15 bases remaining between them. This CDR3 region has 15 residues. Germline V lookup: CDR1 SGHVS, CDR2 FQNEAQ. Written as DNA, the CDR3 is TGTGCCAGCAGCTTATTAGGTAGCGTCCGGGAAAAACTGTTTTTT. Translated: CASSLLGSVREKLFF.

The chain recombines TRBV7-9 with TRBJ1-6, with TRBD1 matching 8 bases. Germline lookup yields CDR1 SEHNR and CDR2 FQNEAQ (reference sequence). The CDR3 runs 18 residues. J lost 7 bases, V lost 7 bases, and 18 bases had no gene match. CDR3 DNA: TGTGCCAGCAACACCCGAGGGGGCAGGGGGCATCAAAATTCACCCCTCCACTTT. Translated, it gives CASNTRGGRGHQNSPLHF.

The V gene is TRBV10-2, the J gene TRBJ2-6; 8 nucleotides line up with TRBD1. CDR3 length: 17 amino acids. CDR1 and CDR2 from the germline V gene are WSHSY and SAAADI. The V gene end was trimmed by 3 bases and the J gene end by 2 bases; junction bases not matched to a gene: 6. CDR3 sequence (DNA): TGCGCCAGCAGTGAAGTGACAGGGGACGCTGGGGCCAACGTCCTGACTTTC. Translated, it gives CASSEVTGDAGANVLTF.

V gene TRBV2 combines with J gene TRBJ1-2; D is unclear. The CDR3 consists of 14 residues. Looked up from germline, CDR1 is SNHLY and CDR2 is FYNNEI. V gave up 7 bases and J gave up 2 bases, with 14 bases separating them. The DNA for the CDR3 is TGTGCCAGCACCGCTGGTGGGCAGAACTATGGCTACACCTTC. Encoded protein: CASTAGGQNYGYTF.

This chain links TRBV19 with TRBJ1-2; no firm D call. The CDR3 covers 14 residues. V was cut by 3 bases and J by 4 bases, with 12 bases left in between. Germline lookup yields CDR1 LNHDA and CDR2 SQIVND (reference sequence). CDR3: CASSMSGRTYGYTF. CDR3 DNA: TGTGCCAGTAGTATGTCGGGGAGGACCTATGGCTACACCTTC.

This clone appeared once. The chain employs TRBV2 and TRBJ1-2; no definite D call. Deletions cut 6 bases from V and 3 bases from J, with 8 bases between. Germline V gene sequence: CDR1 SNHLY, CDR2 FYNNEI. The CDR3 is 12 amino acids. CDR3 sequence (DNA): TGTGCCAGCAGGGACTCGGACTATGGCTACACCTTC. Its translation: CASRDSDYGYTF.

This clone was recorded once. The V and J genes are TRBV27 and TRBJ1-6; D may be TRBD1 (6 bases). CDR1 and CDR2 (germline): MNHEY, SMNVEV (reference sequence). Deletions cut 7 bases from V and 6 bases from J, with 19 bases between. CDR3 length: 16 amino acids. The CDR3 DNA sequence: TGTGCCAGCACCCGAGGCGGGGGGCCCGGTAATTCACCCCTCCACTTT. Its translation: CASTRGGGPGNSPLHF.

This clone was seen a handful of times. The chain uses TRBV29-1 and TRBJ2-3; 10 bases line up with TRBD1. Germline-derived CDR1 and CDR2 are SQVTM and ANQGSEA. The CDR3 has 19 amino acids. V shed 1 base, J shed 3 bases, and the junction held 16 bases outside the gene matches. CDR3 DNA: TGCAGCGTTGAAGGGGTTAATGTAGGACAGGGGGGCGAGACAGATACGCAGTATTTT. Protein: CSVEGVNVGQGGETDTQYF.

The chain recombines TRBV7-8 with TRBJ2-7; 11 bases agree with TRBD1. Looked up from germline, CDR1 is SGHVS and CDR2 is FQNEAQ. This CDR3 is built from 15 residues. Trimming removed 1 base from V and 4 bases from J; junction bases left unmatched: 3. DNA of the CDR3: TGTGCCAGCAGCTTAGGTGGGACAGGGGGGTACGAGCAGTACTTC. Encoded protein: CASSLGGTGGYEQYF.

The chain recombines TRBV5-6 with TRBJ1-2; the match to TRBD1 covers 10 bases. CDR3 length: 16 amino acids. With V trimmed by 2 bases and J by 7 bases, 11 bases remained unmatched. CDR1 and CDR2 (germline): SGHDT, YYEEEE. The CDR3 DNA is TGTGCCAGCAGCTTTGACAGGGGGCCATTTGGTAGTGGCTACACCTTC. It codes for CASSFDRGPFGSGYTF.

The V call is TRBV4-3, the J call TRBJ2-3; 7 bases fit TRBD2. Trimming removed 4 bases from V and 5 bases from J; junction bases left unmatched: 3. CDR1 is LGHNA and CDR2 is YSLEER in the germline V gene. The CDR3 has 13 amino acids. The CDR3 region is CASSRIAGDTQYF. The DNA of the CDR3 is TGCGCCAGCAGCCGCATAGCGGGAGATACGCAGTATTTT.

This clone is a singleton in its sample. The chain joins TRBV3-1 (or the pseudogene TRBV3-2) to TRBJ2-7; D may be TRBD2 (7 bases). The CDR3 consists of 17 residues. The V gene lost 2 bases and the J gene lost 3 bases, with 20 bases spanning the gap. In germline, CDR1 is LGHDT, CDR2 YNNKEL (reference sequence). The CDR3 spells CASSQKRGRASSYEQYF. The CDR3 nucleotides read TGTGCCAGCAGCCAAAAGAGGGGGAGGGCTAGTAGCTACGAGCAGTACTTC.

V gene TRBV4-1 combines with J gene TRBJ1-4; 7 bases agree with TRBD1. Germline values: CDR1 MGHRA, CDR2 YSYEKL. The junction had 2 bases not matched to a gene; V was cut back by 2 bases and J by 8 bases. The CDR3 is 13 amino acids. The CDR3 sequence: CASSQTGEEKLFF. Here the CDR3 DNA reads TGCGCCAGCAGCCAAACAGGGGAAGAAAAACTGTTTTTT.

This chain's CDR3 is CASSHSGAGVTGRSGELFF. DNA of the CDR3: TGTGCCAGCAGCCATTCTGGCGCCGGTGTGACGGGTAGATCCGGGGAGCTGTTTTTT. This chain joins TRBV7-2 and TRBJ2-2; D not certain. V dropped 5 bases and J dropped 6 bases, with 28 bases sitting between them. The CDR3 is 19 amino acids. CDR1 and CDR2 from the germline V gene are SGHTA and FQGNSA.

The chain joins TRBV14 to TRBJ1-2; D is ambiguous. V lost 0 bases and J lost 2, with 4 bases in between. In germline, CDR1 is SGHDN, CDR2 FVKESK. The CDR3 consists of 13 residues. The CDR3 DNA is TGTGCCAGCAGCCAAGATATGAACTATGGCTACACCTTC. As protein: CASSQDMNYGYTF. The full variable domain, in which reference TRBV14 and TRBJ1-2 provide the parts outside the CDR3, is EAGVTQFPSHSVIEKGQTVTLRCDPISGHDNLYWYRRVMGKEIKFLLHFVKESKQDESGMPNNRFLAERTGGTYSTLKVQPAELEDSGVYFCASSQDMNYGYTFGSGTRLTVV.

The chain uses TRBV2 and TRBJ2-7; 9 bases agree with TRBD1. V was clipped by 11 bases and J by 3 bases; unmatched bases: 8. CDR3 length equals 13 residues. The germline V gene has CDR1 SNHLY and CDR2 FYNNEI. The CDR3 DNA sequence: TGTGCCTCCACCGTGGACAGGGGCTACGAGCAGTACTTC. Amino acids: CASTVDRGYEQYF.

The CDR3 sequence is CASSQDSRNRGGYGYTF. CDR3 nucleotide sequence: TGTGCCAGCAGCCAAGATAGCAGGAACAGGGGAGGATATGGCTACACCTTC. The rearrangement joins TRBV3-1 (or the pseudogene TRBV3-2) to TRBJ1-2; TRBD1 agrees at 7 bases. The J segment lost 5 bases and the V segment lost 0 bases, leaving 12 bases of the junction unmatched. This CDR3 has 17 amino acids. Germline assignment: CDR1 LGHDT and CDR2 YNNKEL (reference sequence).

CDR3 sequence: CASSPLGQGEYEQYF. CDR3 sequence (DNA): TGTGCCAGCTCACCTTTGGGACAGGGGGAATACGAGCAGTACTTC. The chain is built from TRBV18 and TRBJ2-7; 11 positions match TRBD1. The CDR3 sequence is 15 residues long. Per germline, CDR1 KGHSH and CDR2 LQKENI. Unmatched junction bases numbered 5, after V lost 3 bases and J lost 4 bases.

CDR3 residues: CASSATGGGYNEQFF. DNA of the CDR3: TGCGCCAGCAGCGCAACGGGGGGCGGGTACAATGAGCAGTTCTTC. J is TRBJ2-1 and V is TRBV5-1; D is perhaps TRBD2 (7 bases). The germline V and J ends were trimmed by 4 bases and 4 bases, with 15 bases remaining between them. CDR3 size: 15 residues. Germline loops: CDR1 SGHRS, CDR2 YFSETQ.